Each of the 19 T cell receptor beta chains below was sequenced from the same sample in a study of T cell responses to AZD1222 COVID-19 vaccine. Repertoires were generated with immunoSEQ multiplex PCR, while TCRdb's copy carries only in-frame clones and drops some. Found here are under 130,000 clones, 75% to 95% of them singletons; the top ten hold over 40%. The sample here was peripheral blood, taken on day 0 of AZD1222 vaccination. These receptors were taken from an adult in good health.

The rearrangement links TRBV11-3 to TRBJ2-3; the D gene is possibly TRBD2 (5 bases). Germline CDR1 SGHNT, CDR2 YENEEA. The CDR3 runs to 13 residues. V was pared by 5 bases and J by 4 bases, with 10 bases between. CDR3 region: CASSPRDSDTQYF. DNA of the CDR3: TGTGCCAGCAGCCCCCGGGATTCAGATACGCAGTATTTT. The variable domain in full, with the rest retrieved from reference TRBV11-3 and TRBJ2-3, is EAGVVQSPRYKIIEKKQPVAFWCNPISGHNTLYWYLQNLGQGPELLIRYENEEAVDDSQLPKDRFSAERLKGVDSTLKIQPAELGDSAVYLCASSPRDSDTQYFGPGTRLTVL.

The chain carries TRBV18 and TRBJ1-3; 7 positions agree with TRBD1. Germline-derived CDR1 and CDR2 are KGHSH and LQKENI. The CDR3 sequence is 15 residues long. Trimming took 6 bases from V and 2 from J; bases not matched to a gene: 7. The CDR3 sequence: CASSLDREPGNTIYF. CDR3 sequence (DNA): TGTGCCAGCTCTCTCGACAGGGAACCTGGAAACACCATATATTTT. The whole variable domain, remainder taken from reference TRBV18 and TRBJ1-3, is NAGVMQNPRHLVRRRGQEARLRCSPMKGHSHVYWYRQLPEEGLKFMVYLQKENIIDESGMPKERFSAEFPKEGPSILRIQQVVRGDSAAYFCASSLDREPGNTIYFGEGSWLTVV.

The rearrangement uses TRBV5-6 and TRBJ1-2, with D perhaps TRBD1 (5 bases). Germline V gene data show CDR1 as SGHDT and CDR2 as YYEEEE. There are 14 residues in the CDR3. V lost 1 base to trimming and J lost 2 bases, with 9 bases between them. The CDR3 DNA reads as TGTGCCAGCAGCTTGTATGGGGGAAACTATGGCTACACCTTC. Translated: CASSLYGGNYGYTF.

This chain uses TRBV9 with TRBJ2-1; 7 bases align to TRBD1. Unmatched junction bases numbered 6, after V lost 3 bases and J lost 6 bases. The length of the CDR3 is 14 residues. In germline, CDR1 is SGDLS, CDR2 YYNGEE. CDR3 amino acids: CASSATQGVNEQFF. The CDR3 nucleotides are TGTGCCAGCAGCGCAACCCAGGGGGTCAATGAGCAGTTCTTC.

This sequence joins TRBV6-2 or TRBV6-3 and TRBJ2-7; no clear D gene. CDR1 is MNHEY and CDR2 is SVGEGT in the germline V gene. The ends were cut back, 2 bases at V and 3 bases at J, with 8 bases in the middle. The CDR3 extends over 13 amino acids. The CDR3 region has the DNA TGTGCCAGCAGTTACCTTCCCTTCTACGAGCAGTACTTC. This translates into CASSYLPFYEQYF.

The count of this clone is one. The rearrangement uses TRBV5-4 and TRBJ1-2; tentatively, D is TRBD1 (5 bases). This CDR3 is 14 amino acids long. Trimming removed 1 base at V and 3 bases at J, with 10 bases between. Germline lookup yields CDR1 SGHNT and CDR2 YYREEE (reference sequence). CDR3 sequence reads: CASSLIGVDYGYTF. For the CDR3, the DNA is TGTGCCAGCAGCTTGATAGGGGTGGACTATGGCTACACCTTC.

Note on this clone: The same CDR3 can be traced to other DNA sequences in this sample. This rearrangement joins TRBV5-1 to TRBJ2-7, with 7 nucleotides matching TRBD1. The V and J ends lost 4 bases and 1 base, in that order; junction bases with no gene match: 2. This CDR3 contains 13 residues. Germline V lookup: CDR1 SGHRS, CDR2 YFSETQ. The CDR3 coding sequence is TGCGCCAGCAGCCCGGGACAGTCCTACGAGCAGTACTTC. Its protein product is CASSPGQSYEQYF.

The rearrangement uses TRBV5-1 and TRBJ2-5; D may match TRBD1 or TRBD2 (5 bases each). Germline lookup yields CDR1 SGHRS and CDR2 YFSETQ. The V end lost 5 bases, the J end lost 1 base, and 12 bases lay between the germline ends. This CDR3 has 14 amino acids. CDR3 protein: CASRTGPVQETQYF. The DNA for the CDR3 is TGCGCCAGCAGAACGGGGCCTGTCCAAGAGACCCAGTACTTC.

V usage is TRBV28 and J usage is TRBJ1-3, with D perhaps TRBD1 (6 bases). Germline V gene sequence: CDR1 MDHEN, CDR2 SYDVKM. The CDR3 runs 16 residues. The V gene lost 4 bases and the J gene lost 3 bases, with 16 bases spanning the gap. The CDR3 nucleotides are TGTGCCAGCAGTTCGTCAGGGGAATCGCGTGGAAACACCATATATTTT. Translated: CASSSSGESRGNTIYF.

The chain employs TRBV6-5 and TRBJ2-7; D unclear. V was trimmed by 7 bases and J by 3 bases, leaving 10 bases between them. The CDR3 spans 12 residues. Germline-derived CDR1 and CDR2 are MNHEY and SVGAGI. CDR3 loop: CASTHYSYEQYF. DNA of the CDR3: TGTGCCAGCACGCATTATAGCTACGAGCAGTACTTC.

The chain uses TRBV10-3 and TRBJ2-5; the match to TRBD2 covers 7 bases. V dropped 1 base and J dropped 6; count of bases not matched to a gene: 11. In germline, CDR1 is ENHRY, CDR2 SYGVKD. CDR3 length: 16 amino acids. The chain's CDR3 is CAISEWGGRAEKTQYF. The DNA of the CDR3 is TGTGCCATCAGTGAGTGGGGCGGGAGAGCCGAAAAGACCCAGTACTTC.

This clone was found once. This chain connects TRBV5-1 to TRBJ1-3; 9 bases are shared with TRBD1. V lost 0 bases and J lost 5; bases outside the gene matches: 3. This CDR3 region has 15 residues. Per germline, CDR1 SGHRS and CDR2 YFSETQ. The DNA for the CDR3 is TGCGCCAGCAGCTTGGACGGACAGGGGAGAAACACCATATATTTT. This sequence encodes CASSLDGQGRNTIYF. The full variable domain, rest sourced from reference TRBV5-1 and TRBJ1-3, is KAGVTQTPRYLIKTRGQQVTLSCSPISGHRSVSWYQQTPGQGLQFLFEYFSETQRNKGNFPGRFSGRQFSNSRSEMNVSTLELGDSALYLCASSLDGQGRNTIYFGEGSWLTVV.

This clone came up once. V is TRBV7-2 and J is TRBJ1-4; unclear D gene. CDR1 is SGHTA, CDR2 FQGNSA, per germline. The V gene lost 1 base and the J gene lost 7 bases, with 10 bases spanning the gap. This CDR3 contains 14 residues. The CDR3 DNA follows: TGTGCCAGCAGCTTAGGTGGGAGTTCTGAAAAACTGTTTTTT. This gives the protein CASSLGGSSEKLFF.

This chain joins TRBV19 and TRBJ2-3, with 12 positions matching TRBD1. V was clipped by 9 bases and J by 1 base; unmatched bases: 20. The V gene's germline CDR1 is LNHDA and CDR2 SQIVND (reference sequence). The CDR3 covers 20 residues. In DNA form, the CDR3 reads TGTGCCAGCCCGGGACAGGGGGCCGGTGGACTAGTCAAAGGCACAGATACGCAGTATTTT. This gives the protein CASPGQGAGGLVKGTDTQYF.

This sequence joins TRBV11-2 and TRBJ2-3; 9 bases fit TRBD2. V gave up 3 bases and J gave up 1 base; unmatched junction bases: 11. The germline V gene has CDR1 SGHAT and CDR2 FQNNGV. The CDR3 is 18 amino acids. CDR3 protein: CASSLYGSGSVGTDTQYF. In nucleotides, the CDR3 is TGTGCCAGCAGCTTGTATGGTAGCGGGAGTGTTGGCACAGATACGCAGTATTTT.

V gene TRBV28 combines with J gene TRBJ1-1; the D gene is possibly TRBD1 (5 bases). The V and J ends lost 6 bases and 7 bases respectively, with 9 bases between them. This CDR3 spans 11 amino acids. CDR1 is MDHEN, CDR2 SYDVKM, per germline. In DNA, the CDR3 is TGTGCCAGCAGGTCGGACATTGAAGCTTTCTTT. It specifies CASRSDIEAFF.

The chain couples TRBV27 to TRBJ2-1; D unclear. Germline V CDR1 and CDR2: MNHEY, SMNVEV (reference sequence). Trimming removed 3 bases from V and 0 bases from J, with 12 bases in between. This CDR3 comprises 16 residues. CDR3 region: CASSFLPDGSYNEQFF. The CDR3 bases are TGTGCCAGCAGTTTCCTGCCGGACGGCTCCTACAATGAGCAGTTCTTC.

This clone showed up just once. This chain links TRBV9 with TRBJ1-2, with 8 bases lining up with TRBD1. Germline CDR1 is SGDLS and CDR2 is YYNGEE. With 9 bases clipped from V and 7 bases from J, the junction kept 8 bases outside the gene matches. This CDR3 contains 12 residues. CDR3 amino acids: CATLDRATGYTF. The CDR3 nucleotides are TGTGCCACCTTGGACAGGGCGACTGGCTACACCTTC.

The rearrangement joins TRBV5-1 to TRBJ1-3; D is possibly TRBD1 (6 bases). The V gene's germline CDR1 is SGHRS and CDR2 YFSETQ. The CDR3 loop spans 16 amino acids. V was cut by 2 bases and J by 4 bases, with 16 bases left in between. The CDR3, as DNA: TGCGCCAGCAGCTTAAACAGGGCCGGCTCCGGAAACACCATATATTTT. Its translation is CASSLNRAGSGNTIYF.